These 12 T cell receptor beta chains originate from one sample sequenced in a study of cytomegalovirus exposure and HLA in healthy donors (dated by TCRdb to between 2016 and 2019). Libraries were built with the immunoSEQ multiplex PCR assay. TCRdb carries this immuneACCESS record with in-frame sequences only. Its versions omit some clonotypes, under half of them owing to an unresolved V gene in the studies checked, with the rest unexplained. In this sample the table shows 170,000 or so clones, roughly 80% of which occur a single time. Clones ranked in the top ten supply under 3.5% of the sample. Sequences were obtained from PBMCs. These receptor sequences come from a woman aged 18-30 years in good health and CMV-seropositive.

This chain joins TRBV4-2 and TRBJ2-7; TRBD2 might be the D (5 bases). The CDR3 is 12 amino acids. Trimming took off 3 bases at V and 6 bases at J, with 9 bases between the two ends. CDR1 LGHNA and CDR2 YNFKEQ come from the germline V gene. The CDR3 region is CASSHDGGEQYF. CDR3 nucleotides: TGTGCCAGCAGCCATGATGGAGGCGAGCAGTACTTC.

V gene TRBV11-3 combines with J gene TRBJ2-7, with D possibly matching TRBD1 (6 bases). The CDR3 length is 14 residues. V was cut by 5 bases and J by 6 bases, with 17 bases left in between. Germline V gives CDR1 SGHNT, CDR2 YENEEA. As DNA, the CDR3 is TGTGCCAGCAGCCTCACAGGGCCCACATCCGAGCAGTACTTC. Encoded protein: CASSLTGPTSEQYF.

This clone was recorded once. The genes are TRBV5-4 and TRBJ2-2; D might be TRBD1 (5 bases). Germline CDR1 SGHNT, CDR2 YYREEE (reference sequence). The CDR3 extends over 13 amino acids. V lost 2 bases to trimming and J lost 5 bases, with 7 bases between them. The CDR3 reads CASSLAGTGELFF. DNA for the CDR3: TGTGCCAGCAGCTTAGCAGGGACCGGGGAGCTGTTTTTT.

The chain has TRBV4-1 and TRBJ2-3; 12 bases fit TRBD2. Germline CDR1 is MGHRA and CDR2 is YSYEKL. The CDR3 totals 18 residues. Unmatched junction bases numbered 13, after V lost 3 bases and J lost 6 bases. This CDR3 is CASSQKIFSGTSGDTQYF. The CDR3 DNA sequence: TGCGCCAGCAGCCAGAAAATCTTTTCCGGGACTAGCGGGGATACGCAGTATTTT.

The genes are TRBV4-3 and TRBJ2-1; no clear D. The germline V gene encodes CDR1 LGHNA and CDR2 YSLEER. The CDR3 runs to 13 residues. The V end lost 0 bases, the J end lost 10 bases, and 10 bases lay between the germline ends. The CDR3 loop is CASSQDRSGEQFF. CDR3 DNA: TGCGCCAGCAGCCAAGACCGCTCAGGAGAGCAGTTCTTC.

The rearrangement uses TRBV11-2 and TRBJ2-7, with 12 bases aligning to TRBD1. The CDR3 spans 17 residues. Per germline, CDR1 SGHAT and CDR2 FQNNGV. With V trimmed by 5 bases and J by 0 bases, 8 bases remained unmatched. The CDR3 sequence is CASSAGTGGFSSYEQYF. The CDR3, as DNA: TGTGCCAGCAGCGCCGGGACAGGGGGCTTCAGCTCCTACGAGCAGTACTTC.

This chain joins TRBV15 and TRBJ2-2, with 7 bases identical to TRBD2. Germline V CDR1 and CDR2: LNHNV, YYDKDF (reference sequence). V was clipped by 1 base and J by 6 bases; unmatched bases: 8. The CDR3 contains 16 residues. This CDR3 is CATSRAVGTTAGELFF. The CDR3 DNA sequence: TGTGCCACCAGCAGAGCGGTGGGGACTACGGCCGGGGAGCTGTTTTTT.

This sequence joins TRBV19 and TRBJ1-5, with D possibly being TRBD1 (5 bases). This CDR3 contains 14 residues. V was shortened by 7 bases and J by 1 base, with 11 bases between the two germline ends. CDR1 is LNHDA and CDR2 is SQIVND in the germline V gene (reference sequence). The CDR3: CASKTGTSNQPQHF. The CDR3 region has the DNA TGTGCCAGTAAAACAGGAACAAGCAATCAGCCCCAGCATTTT.

This chain uses TRBV27 with TRBJ2-7; 9 bases match TRBD1. CDR3 length: 15 residues. Per germline, CDR1 MNHEY and CDR2 SMNVEV (reference sequence). Trimming removed 5 bases from V and 5 bases from J; junction bases left unmatched: 10. The CDR3 sequence: CASSVTGGILNEQYF. The CDR3 nucleotides read TGTGCCAGCAGTGTCACAGGGGGCATTCTGAACGAGCAGTACTTC.

The CDR3 spells CASSTPQGRGYTF. The CDR3, as DNA: TGTGCCAGCAGTACACCCCAGGGTCGGGGCTACACCTTC. The chain is built from TRBV6-5 and TRBJ1-2; D might be TRBD1 (5 bases). V lost 5 bases and J 8 bases, leaving 15 bases between the germline ends. This CDR3 contains 13 residues. Germline V gene data show CDR1 as MNHEY and CDR2 as SVGAGI.

The V and J genes are TRBV5-6 and TRBJ1-3, with D possibly matching TRBD1 (6 bases). Deletions cut 1 base from V and 0 bases from J, with 8 bases between. The CDR3 is 15 residues long. Germline lookup yields CDR1 SGHDT and CDR2 YYEEEE. This CDR3 is CASSLRGGSGNTIYF. In nucleotides, the CDR3 is TGTGCCAGCAGCTTGCGAGGGGGCTCTGGAAACACCATATATTTT. Full variable domain (remainder filled in from reference TRBV5-6 and TRBJ1-3): DAGVTQSPTHLIKTRGQQVTLRCSPKSGHDTVSWYQQALGQGPQFIFQYYEEEERQRGNFPDRFSGHQFPNYSSELNVNALLLGDSALYLCASSLRGGSGNTIYFGEGSWLTVV.

This CDR3 reads CASRPGTGEKLFF. CDR3 DNA sequence: TGTGCCAGCAGGCCTGGGACAGGGGAAAAACTGTTTTTT. The chain joins TRBV6-5 to TRBJ1-4, with 9 bases that match TRBD1. Germline V gives CDR1 MNHEY, CDR2 SVGAGI. V lost 6 bases, J lost 8 bases, and 4 bases stayed unmatched. This CDR3 contains 13 residues.